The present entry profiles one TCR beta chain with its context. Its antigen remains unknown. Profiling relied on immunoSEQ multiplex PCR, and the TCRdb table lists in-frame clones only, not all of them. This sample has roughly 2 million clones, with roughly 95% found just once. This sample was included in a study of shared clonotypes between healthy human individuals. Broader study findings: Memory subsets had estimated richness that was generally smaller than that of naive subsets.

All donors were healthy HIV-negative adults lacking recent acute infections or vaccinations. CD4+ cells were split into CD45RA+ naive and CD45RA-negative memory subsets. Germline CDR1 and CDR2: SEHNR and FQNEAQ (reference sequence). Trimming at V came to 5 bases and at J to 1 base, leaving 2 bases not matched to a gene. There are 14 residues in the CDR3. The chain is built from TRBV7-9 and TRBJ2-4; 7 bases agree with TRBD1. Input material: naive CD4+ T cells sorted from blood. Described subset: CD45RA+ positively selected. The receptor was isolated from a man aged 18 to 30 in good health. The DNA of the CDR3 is TGTGCCAGCAGCGGGGGACAGGCCAAAAACATTCAGTACTTC. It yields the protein CASSGGQAKNIQYF.